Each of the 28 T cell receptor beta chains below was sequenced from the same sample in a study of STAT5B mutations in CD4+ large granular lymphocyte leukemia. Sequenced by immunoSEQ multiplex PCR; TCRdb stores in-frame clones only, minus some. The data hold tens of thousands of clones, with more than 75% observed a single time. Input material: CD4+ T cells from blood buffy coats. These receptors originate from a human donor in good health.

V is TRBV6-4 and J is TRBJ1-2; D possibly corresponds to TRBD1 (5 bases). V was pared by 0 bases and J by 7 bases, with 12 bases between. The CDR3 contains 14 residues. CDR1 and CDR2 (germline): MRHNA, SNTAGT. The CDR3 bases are TGTGCCAGCAGTGACTCGGGGCAGGGTATTGGCTACACCTTC. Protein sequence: CASSDSGQGIGYTF.

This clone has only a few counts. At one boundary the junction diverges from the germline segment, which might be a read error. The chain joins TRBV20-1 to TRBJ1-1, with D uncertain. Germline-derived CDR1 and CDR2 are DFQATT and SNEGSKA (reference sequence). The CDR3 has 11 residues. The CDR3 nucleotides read TGCAGTGCTAGAGATGGATCCCCGGAATACTTT. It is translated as CSARDGSPEYF.

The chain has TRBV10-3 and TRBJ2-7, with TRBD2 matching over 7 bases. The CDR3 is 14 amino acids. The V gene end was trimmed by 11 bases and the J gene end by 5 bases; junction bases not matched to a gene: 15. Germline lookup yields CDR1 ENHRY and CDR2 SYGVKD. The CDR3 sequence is CAAQGGGSTNEQYF. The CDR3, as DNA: TGTGCCGCGCAAGGAGGCGGGAGTACGAACGAGCAGTACTTC.

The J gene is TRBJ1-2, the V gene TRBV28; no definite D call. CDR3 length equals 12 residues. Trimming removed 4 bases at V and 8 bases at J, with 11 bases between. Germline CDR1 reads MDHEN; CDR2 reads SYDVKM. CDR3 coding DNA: TGTGCCAGCAGTTACCCGAGCGGAGGCTACACCTTC. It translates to CASSYPSGGYTF.

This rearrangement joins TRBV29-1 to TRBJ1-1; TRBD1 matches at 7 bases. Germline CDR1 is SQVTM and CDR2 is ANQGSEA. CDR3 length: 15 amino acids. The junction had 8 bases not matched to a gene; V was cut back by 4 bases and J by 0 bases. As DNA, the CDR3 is TGCAGCGTTGGGAGGGGGCGAAACATGAACACTGAAGCTTTCTTT. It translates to CSVGRGRNMNTEAFF.

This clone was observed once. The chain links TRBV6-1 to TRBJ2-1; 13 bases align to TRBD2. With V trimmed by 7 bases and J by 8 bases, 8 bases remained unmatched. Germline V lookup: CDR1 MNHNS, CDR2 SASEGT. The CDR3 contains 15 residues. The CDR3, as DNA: TGTGCCAGCATCGCCCGGACTAGCGGGAGCCATGAGCAGTTCTTC. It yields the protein CASIARTSGSHEQFF.

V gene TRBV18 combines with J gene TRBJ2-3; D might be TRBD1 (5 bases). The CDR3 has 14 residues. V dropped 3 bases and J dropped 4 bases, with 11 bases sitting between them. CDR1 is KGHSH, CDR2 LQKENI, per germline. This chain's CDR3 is CASSPLRGPDTQYF. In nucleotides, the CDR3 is TGTGCCAGCTCACCGCTAAGGGGCCCAGATACGCAGTATTTT.

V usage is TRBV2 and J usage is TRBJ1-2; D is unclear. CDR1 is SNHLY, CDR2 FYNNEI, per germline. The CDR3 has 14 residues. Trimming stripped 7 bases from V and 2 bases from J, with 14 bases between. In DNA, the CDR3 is TGTGCCAGCACTGGCGAAGGCAGAAACTATGGCTACACCTTC. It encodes CASTGEGRNYGYTF.

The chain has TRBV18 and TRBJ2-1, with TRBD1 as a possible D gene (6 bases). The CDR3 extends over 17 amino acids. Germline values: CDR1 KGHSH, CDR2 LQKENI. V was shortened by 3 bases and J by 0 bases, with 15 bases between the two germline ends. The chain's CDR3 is CASSPSTGPSSYNEQFF. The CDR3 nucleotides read TGTGCCAGCTCACCTTCTACAGGGCCCTCCTCCTACAATGAGCAGTTCTTC.

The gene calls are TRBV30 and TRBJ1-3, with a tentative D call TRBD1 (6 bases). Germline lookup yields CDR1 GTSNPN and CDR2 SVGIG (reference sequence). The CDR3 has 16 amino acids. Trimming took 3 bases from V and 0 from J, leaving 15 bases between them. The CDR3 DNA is TGTGCCTGGAGCGGGGGCGTGATCCTCTCTGGAAACACCATATATTTT. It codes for CAWSGGVILSGNTIYF.

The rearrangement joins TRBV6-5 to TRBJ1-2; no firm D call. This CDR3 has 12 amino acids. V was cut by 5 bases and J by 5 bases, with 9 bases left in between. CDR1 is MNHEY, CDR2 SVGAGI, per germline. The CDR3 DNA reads TGTGCCAGCAGTGAATATTCGTATGGCTACACCTTC. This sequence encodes CASSEYSYGYTF.

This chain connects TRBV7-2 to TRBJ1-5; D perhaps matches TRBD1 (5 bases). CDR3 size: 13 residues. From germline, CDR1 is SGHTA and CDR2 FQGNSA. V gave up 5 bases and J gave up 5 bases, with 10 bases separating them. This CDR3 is CASSRDSYQPQHF. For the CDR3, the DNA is TGTGCCAGCAGCCGCGACAGTTATCAGCCCCAGCATTTT.

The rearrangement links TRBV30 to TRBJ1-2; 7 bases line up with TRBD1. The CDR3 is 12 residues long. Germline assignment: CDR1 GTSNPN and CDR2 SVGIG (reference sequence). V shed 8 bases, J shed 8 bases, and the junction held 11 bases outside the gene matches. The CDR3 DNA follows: TGTGCCGGAAAAAGGGGGCAGAAGGGCTACACCTTC. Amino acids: CAGKRGQKGYTF.

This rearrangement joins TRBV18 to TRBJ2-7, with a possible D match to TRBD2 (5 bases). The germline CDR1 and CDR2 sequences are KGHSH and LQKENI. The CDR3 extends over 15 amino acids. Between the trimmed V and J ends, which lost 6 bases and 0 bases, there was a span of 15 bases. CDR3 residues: CASSPGLESSYEQYF. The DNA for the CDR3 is TGTGCCAGCTCCCCTGGACTCGAGTCCTCCTACGAGCAGTACTTC.

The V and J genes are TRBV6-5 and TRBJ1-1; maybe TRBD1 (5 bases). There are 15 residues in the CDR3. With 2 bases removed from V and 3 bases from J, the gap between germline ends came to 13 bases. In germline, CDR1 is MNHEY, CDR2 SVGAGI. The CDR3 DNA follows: TGTGCCAGCAGTTACGGGTGGGGGAGTGACACTGAAGCTTTCTTT. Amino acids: CASSYGWGSDTEAFF.

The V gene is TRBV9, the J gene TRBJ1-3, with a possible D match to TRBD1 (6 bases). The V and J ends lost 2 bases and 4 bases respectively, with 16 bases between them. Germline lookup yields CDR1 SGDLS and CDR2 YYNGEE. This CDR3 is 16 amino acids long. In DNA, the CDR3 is TGTGCCAGCAGCGTGGACGCTAACAGGGTGGGAAACACCATATATTTT. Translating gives CASSVDANRVGNTIYF. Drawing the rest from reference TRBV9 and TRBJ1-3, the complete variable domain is DSGVTQTPKHLITATGQRVTLRCSPRSGDLSVYWYQQSLDQGLQFLIQYYNGEERAKGNILERFSAQQFPDLHSELNLSSLELGDSALYFCASSVDANRVGNTIYFGEGSWLTVV.

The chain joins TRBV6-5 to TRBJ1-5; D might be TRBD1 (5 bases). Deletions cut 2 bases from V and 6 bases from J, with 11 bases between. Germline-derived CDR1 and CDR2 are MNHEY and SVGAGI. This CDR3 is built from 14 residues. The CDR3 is CASSYRAGTQPQHF. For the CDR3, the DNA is TGTGCCAGCAGTTACCGGGCAGGGACTCAGCCCCAGCATTTT.

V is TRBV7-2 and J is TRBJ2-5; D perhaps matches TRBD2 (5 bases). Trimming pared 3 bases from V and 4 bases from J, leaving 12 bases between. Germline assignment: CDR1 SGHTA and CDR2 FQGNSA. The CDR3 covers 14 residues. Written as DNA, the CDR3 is TGTGCCAGCAGCTTTAACGGGGTGGGAGAGACCCAGTACTTC. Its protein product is CASSFNGVGETQYF.

The CDR3 DNA follows: TGTGCCAGCAGTACGGGACTAGCGGGGGGCCGTGGCGAGCAGTACTTC. Residues: CASSTGLAGGRGEQYF. The chain uses TRBV5-4 and TRBJ2-7; 15 bases are a match to TRBD2. V trimming: 5 bases; J trimming: 6 bases; junction bases outside the gene matches: 9. The CDR3 sequence is 16 residues long. Per germline, CDR1 SGHNT and CDR2 YYREEE (reference sequence).

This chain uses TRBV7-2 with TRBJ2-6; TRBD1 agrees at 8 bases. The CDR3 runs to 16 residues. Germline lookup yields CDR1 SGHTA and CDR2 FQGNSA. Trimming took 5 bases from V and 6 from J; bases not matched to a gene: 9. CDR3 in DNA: TGTGCCAGCAGCCCCAGGACAGGGCGGGAGGCCAACGTCCTGACTTTC. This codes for CASSPRTGREANVLTF. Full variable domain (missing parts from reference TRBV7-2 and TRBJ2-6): GAGVSQSPSNKVTEKGKDVELRCDPISGHTALYWYRQSLGQGLEFLIYFQGNSAPDKSGLPSDRFSAERTGGSVSTLTIQRTQQEDSAVYLCASSPRTGREANVLTFGAGSRLTVL.

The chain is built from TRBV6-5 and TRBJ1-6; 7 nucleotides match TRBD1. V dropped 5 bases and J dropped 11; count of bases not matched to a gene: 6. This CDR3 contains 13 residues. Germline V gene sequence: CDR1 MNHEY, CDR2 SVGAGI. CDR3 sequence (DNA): TGTGCCAGCAGTCCGAGAGGGGGCCCACCCCTCCACTTT. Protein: CASSPRGGPPLHF.

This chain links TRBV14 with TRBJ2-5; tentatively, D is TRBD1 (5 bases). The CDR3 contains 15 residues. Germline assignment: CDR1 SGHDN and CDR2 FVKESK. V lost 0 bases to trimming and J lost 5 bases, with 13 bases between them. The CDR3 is CASSQESRVWETQYF. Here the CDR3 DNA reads TGTGCCAGCAGCCAAGAGTCCAGGGTATGGGAGACCCAGTACTTC.

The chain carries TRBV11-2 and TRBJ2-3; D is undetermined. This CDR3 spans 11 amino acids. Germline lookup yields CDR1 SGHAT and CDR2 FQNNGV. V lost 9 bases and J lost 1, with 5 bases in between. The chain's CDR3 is CASRGTDTQYF. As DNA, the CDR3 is TGTGCCAGTAGGGGCACAGATACGCAGTATTTT. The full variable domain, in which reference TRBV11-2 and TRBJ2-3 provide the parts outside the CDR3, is EAGVAQSPRYKIIEKRQSVAFWCNPISGHATLYWYQQILGQGPKLLIQFQNNGVVDDSQLPKDRFSAERLKGVDSTLKIQPAKLEDSAVYLCASRGTDTQYFGPGTRLTVL.

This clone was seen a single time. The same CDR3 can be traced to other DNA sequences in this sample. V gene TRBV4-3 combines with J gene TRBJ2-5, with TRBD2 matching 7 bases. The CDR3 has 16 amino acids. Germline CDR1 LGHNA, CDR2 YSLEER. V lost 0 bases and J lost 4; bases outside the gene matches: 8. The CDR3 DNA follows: TGCGCCAGCAGCCAAGATTCGCGGGAGTGGGGAGAGACCCAGTACTTC. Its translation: CASSQDSREWGETQYF.

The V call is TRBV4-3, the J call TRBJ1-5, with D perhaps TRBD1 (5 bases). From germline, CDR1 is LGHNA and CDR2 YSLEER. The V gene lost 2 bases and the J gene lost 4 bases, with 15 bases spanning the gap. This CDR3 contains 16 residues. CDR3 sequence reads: CASSQPGGGNNQPQHF. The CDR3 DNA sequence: TGCGCCAGCAGCCAACCCGGGGGGGGGAATAATCAGCCCCAGCATTTT.

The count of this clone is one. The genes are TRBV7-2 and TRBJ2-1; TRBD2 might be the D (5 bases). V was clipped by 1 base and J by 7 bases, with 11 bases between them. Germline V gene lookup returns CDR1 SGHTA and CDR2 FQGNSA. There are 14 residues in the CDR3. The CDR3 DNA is TGTGCCAGCAGCTTAGGCCTAGCAACAAATGAGCAGTTCTTC. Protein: CASSLGLATNEQFF.

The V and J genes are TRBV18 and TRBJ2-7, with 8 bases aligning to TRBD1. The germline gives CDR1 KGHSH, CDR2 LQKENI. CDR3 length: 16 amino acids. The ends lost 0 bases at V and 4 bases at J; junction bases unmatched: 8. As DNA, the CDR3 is TGTGCCAGCTCACCACCTTTCTCGACAGGGGTTTACGAGCAGTACTTC. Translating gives CASSPPFSTGVYEQYF.

The CDR3 region has the DNA TGTGCCAGCAGCGTCTATACAGGGGGCGGAAACACCATATATTTT. Residues: CASSVYTGGGNTIYF. The V call is TRBV9, the J call TRBJ1-3; 9 positions match TRBD1. The CDR3 loop spans 15 amino acids. V lost 2 bases and J lost 4; bases outside the gene matches: 4. CDR1 is SGDLS, CDR2 YYNGEE, per germline.